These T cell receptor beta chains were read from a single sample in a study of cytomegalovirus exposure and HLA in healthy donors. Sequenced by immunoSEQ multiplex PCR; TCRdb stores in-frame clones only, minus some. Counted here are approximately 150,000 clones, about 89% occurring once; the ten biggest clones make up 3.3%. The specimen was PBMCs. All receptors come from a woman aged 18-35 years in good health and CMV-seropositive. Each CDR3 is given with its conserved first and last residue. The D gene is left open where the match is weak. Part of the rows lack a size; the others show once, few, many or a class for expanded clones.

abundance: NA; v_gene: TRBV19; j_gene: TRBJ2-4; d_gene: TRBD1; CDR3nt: TGTGCCAGTAGTATAGTGCGGACAGGGGGCCAAAACATTCAGTACTTC; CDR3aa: CASSIVRTGGQNIQYF
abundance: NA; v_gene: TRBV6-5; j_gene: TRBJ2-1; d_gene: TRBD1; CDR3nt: TGTGCCAGCAGTTGGACAGGGTACAATGAGCAGTTCTTC; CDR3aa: CASSWTGYNEQFF
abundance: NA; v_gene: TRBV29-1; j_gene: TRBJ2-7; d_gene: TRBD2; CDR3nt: TGCAGCGTCGTCCGAGGACGGCTAGCGGGATCCTACGAGCAGTACTTC; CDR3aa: CSVVRGRLAGSYEQYF
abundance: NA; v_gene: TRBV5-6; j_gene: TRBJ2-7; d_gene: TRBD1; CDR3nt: TGTGCCAGCAGCTTGGGAGGGACAGGGGGCTACGAGCAGTACTTC; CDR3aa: CASSLGGTGGYEQYF
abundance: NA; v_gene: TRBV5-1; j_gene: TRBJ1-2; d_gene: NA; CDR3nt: TGCGCCAGCAGTAAAGGGGCGCCTAACTATGGCTACACCTTC; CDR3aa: CASSKGAPNYGYTF
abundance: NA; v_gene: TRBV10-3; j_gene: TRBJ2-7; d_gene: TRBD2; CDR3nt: TGTGCCTCAAACAGCGGGACCTACTACGAGCAGTACTTC; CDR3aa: CASNSGTYYEQYF
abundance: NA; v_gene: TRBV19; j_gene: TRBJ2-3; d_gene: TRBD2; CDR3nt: TGTGCCAGTAGCAGACTAGCGGGAGGCCAAACCCCCCCAGATACGCAGTATTTT; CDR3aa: CASSRLAGGQTPPDTQYF
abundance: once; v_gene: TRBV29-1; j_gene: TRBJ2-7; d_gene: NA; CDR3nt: TGCAGCGTCTCTGACTTAAGTTACGACTACGAGCAGTACTTC; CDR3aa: CSVSDLSYDYEQYF
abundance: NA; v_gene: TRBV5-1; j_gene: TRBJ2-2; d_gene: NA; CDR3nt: TGCGCCAGCAGCTTGGGACAGTCCACCGGGGAGCTGTTTTTT; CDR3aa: CASSLGQSTGELFF
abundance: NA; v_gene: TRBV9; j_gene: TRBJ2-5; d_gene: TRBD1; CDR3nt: TGTGCCAGCAGCACCAGGACAGGGGCAGAGACCCAGTACTTC; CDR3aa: CASSTRTGAETQYF
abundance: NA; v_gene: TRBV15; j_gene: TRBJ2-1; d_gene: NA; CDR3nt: TGTGCCACCAGCAGAGTGAGGGTATACAATGAGCAGTTCTTC; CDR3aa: CATSRVRVYNEQFF
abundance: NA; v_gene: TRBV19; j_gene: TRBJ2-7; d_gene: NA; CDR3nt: TGTGCCAGTAGTTTGCACGAGGGCCCGTACGAGCAGTACTTC; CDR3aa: CASSLHEGPYEQYF
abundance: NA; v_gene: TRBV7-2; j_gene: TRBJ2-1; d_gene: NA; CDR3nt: TGTGCCACAGCCGGGACTCCCGAGTACAATGAGCAGTTCTTC; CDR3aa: CATAGTPEYNEQFF
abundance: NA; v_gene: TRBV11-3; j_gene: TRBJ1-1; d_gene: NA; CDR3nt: TGTGCCAGCAGCTTAGGCAGACTCGCTGAAGCTTTCTTT; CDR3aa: CASSLGRLAEAFF
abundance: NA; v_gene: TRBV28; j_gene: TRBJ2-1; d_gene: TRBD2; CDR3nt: TGTGCCAGCACTAGACTAGCGGGAGCATACAATGAGCAGTTCTTC; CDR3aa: CASTRLAGAYNEQFF
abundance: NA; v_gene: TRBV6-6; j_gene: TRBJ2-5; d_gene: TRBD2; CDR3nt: TGTGCCAGCAGTGGGTCTAGCGGGAGTAAGGAGGAGACCCAGTACTTC; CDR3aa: CASSGSSGSKEETQYF
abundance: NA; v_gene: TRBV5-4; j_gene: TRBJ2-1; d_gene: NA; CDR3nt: TGTGCCAGCAGCTTGGGGCGGGCTTACAATGAGCAGTTCTTC; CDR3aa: CASSLGRAYNEQFF
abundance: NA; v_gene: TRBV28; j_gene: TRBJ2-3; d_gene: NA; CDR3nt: TGTGCCAGCAGTTTGAGCGGCACTTACGATACGCAGTATTTT; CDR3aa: CASSLSGTYDTQYF
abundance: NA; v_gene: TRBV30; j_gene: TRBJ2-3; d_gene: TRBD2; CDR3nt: TGTGCCTGGAGTCCCGGGCCCGGGGAGGGAGATACGCAGTATTTT; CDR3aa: CAWSPGPGEGDTQYF
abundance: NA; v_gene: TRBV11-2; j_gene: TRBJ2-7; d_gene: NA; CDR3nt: TGTGCCAGCAGCTTAGTCAGGTCCTACGAGCAGTACTTC; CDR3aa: CASSLVRSYEQYF
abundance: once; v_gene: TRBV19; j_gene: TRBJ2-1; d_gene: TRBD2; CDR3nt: TGTGCCAGTAGGACTCGGGAGGGATGGGATGAGCAGTTCTTC; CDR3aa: CASRTREGWDEQFF
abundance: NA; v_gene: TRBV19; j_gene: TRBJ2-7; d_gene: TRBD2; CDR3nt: TGTGCCAGTAGTATAGCCCCCCGGGTTATGCGGGAGGGCGTCCTCCACGAGCAGTACTTC; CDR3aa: CASSIAPRVMREGVLHEQYF
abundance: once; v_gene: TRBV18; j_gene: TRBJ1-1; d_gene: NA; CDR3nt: TGTGCCAGCTCACCAGTTGTAGGACAAGGGTATGTTGGCACTGAAGCTTTCTTT; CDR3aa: CASSPVVGQGYVGTEAFF
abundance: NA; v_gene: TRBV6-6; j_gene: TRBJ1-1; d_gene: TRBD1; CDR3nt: TGTGCCAGCAGAGAGACAGGGGTGGGAACTGAAGCTTTCTTT; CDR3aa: CASRETGVGTEAFF
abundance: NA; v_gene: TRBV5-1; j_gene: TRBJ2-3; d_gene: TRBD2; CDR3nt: TGCGCCAGCAATCTGGGACTAGCGGGAGCAGATACGCAGTATTTT; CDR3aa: CASNLGLAGADTQYF
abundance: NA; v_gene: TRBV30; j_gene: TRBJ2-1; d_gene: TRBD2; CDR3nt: TGTGCCTGGAGTGACGGGGACAGACCGAGACTAGCGGGAGAGGAATCCTACAATGAGCAGTTCTTC; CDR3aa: CAWSDGDRPRLAGEESYNEQFF
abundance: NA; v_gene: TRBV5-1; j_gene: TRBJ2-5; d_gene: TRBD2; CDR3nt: TGCGCCAGCAGCCCCGGGACTAGCGGAGAGACCCAGTACTTC; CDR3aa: CASSPGTSGETQYF
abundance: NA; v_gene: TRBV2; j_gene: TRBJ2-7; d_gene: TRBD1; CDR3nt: TGTGCCAGCAGTGAGGGGGACAGAGACCTTCGTGAGCAGTACTTC; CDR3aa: CASSEGDRDLREQYF
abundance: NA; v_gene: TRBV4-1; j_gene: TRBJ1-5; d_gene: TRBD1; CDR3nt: TGCGCCAGCAGCCAAGCCCCGGGACAGGGGACTAATCAGCCCCAGCATTTT; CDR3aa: CASSQAPGQGTNQPQHF
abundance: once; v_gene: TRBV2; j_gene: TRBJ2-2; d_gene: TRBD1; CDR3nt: TGTGCCAGCCGGGACAGGGTAAACACCGGGGAGCTGTTTTTT; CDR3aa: CASRDRVNTGELFF
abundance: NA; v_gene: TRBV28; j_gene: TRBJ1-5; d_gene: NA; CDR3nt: TGTGCCAGCAGTTTAAGAGGAGTCCCGGGGCAGCCCCAGCATTTT; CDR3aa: CASSLRGVPGQPQHF
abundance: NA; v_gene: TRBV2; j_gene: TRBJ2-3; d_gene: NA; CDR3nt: TGTGCCAGCAGCAAGGGACTTACCCTCGGGACAGATACGCAGTATTTT; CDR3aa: CASSKGLTLGTDTQYF
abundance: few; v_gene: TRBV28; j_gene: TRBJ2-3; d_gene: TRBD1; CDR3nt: TGTGCCAGCATTCTATACCTAGGGGGCGCAGCAGATACGCAGTATTTT; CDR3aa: CASILYLGGAADTQYF
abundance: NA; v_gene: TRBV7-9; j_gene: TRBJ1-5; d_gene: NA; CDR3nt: TGTGCCAGCAGCTTAGCGGCAAATCAGCCCCAGCATTTT; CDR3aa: CASSLAANQPQHF
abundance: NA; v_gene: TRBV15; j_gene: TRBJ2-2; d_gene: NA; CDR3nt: TGTGCCACCAGCAGAGATCAGTCTTTCGAAGGGGAGCTGTTTTTT; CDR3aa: CATSRDQSFEGELFF
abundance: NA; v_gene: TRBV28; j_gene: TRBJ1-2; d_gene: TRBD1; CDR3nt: TGTGCCAGCAGAGCCTCCCGCTTCGACAGGGGACATGGCTACACCTTC; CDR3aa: CASRASRFDRGHGYTF
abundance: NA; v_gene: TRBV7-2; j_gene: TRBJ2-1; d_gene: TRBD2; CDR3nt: TGTGCCAGCAGCCCTCGACTAGCGACCCTAGAGGCATTCTTC; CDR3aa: CASSPRLATLEAFF
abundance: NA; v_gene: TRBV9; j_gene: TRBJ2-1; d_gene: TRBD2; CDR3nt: TGTGCCAGCAGCCCCCGGGGGGGACCAACCTACAATGAGCAGTTCTTC; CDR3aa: CASSPRGGPTYNEQFF
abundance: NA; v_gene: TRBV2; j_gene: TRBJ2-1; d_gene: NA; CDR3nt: TGTGCCAGCAGTGAAGAGCGGCAGATGTACAATGAGCAGTTCTTC; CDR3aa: CASSEERQMYNEQFF
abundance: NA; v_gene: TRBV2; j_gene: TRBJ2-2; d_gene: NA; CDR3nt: TGTGCCAGCGCCACCGGGGGATTCACCGGGGAGCTGTTTTTT; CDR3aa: CASATGGFTGELFF
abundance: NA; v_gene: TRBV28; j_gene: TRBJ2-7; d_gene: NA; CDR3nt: TGTGCCAGCAGTTTAAAGACTAGCGAGCAGTACTTC; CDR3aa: CASSLKTSEQYF
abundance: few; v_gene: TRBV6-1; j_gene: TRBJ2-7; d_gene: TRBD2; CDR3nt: TGTGCCAGCAGTGAGACTAGCGGGAGTTCCTACGAGCAGTACTTC; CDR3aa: CASSETSGSSYEQYF
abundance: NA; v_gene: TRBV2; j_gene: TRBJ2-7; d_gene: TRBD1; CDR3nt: TGTGCCAGCAGTGTACCGGGGACAGATTACGAGCAGTACTTC; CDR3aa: CASSVPGTDYEQYF
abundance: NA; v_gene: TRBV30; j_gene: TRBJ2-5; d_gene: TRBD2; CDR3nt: TGTGCCTGGAATAGCGGGACGACACGAGAGACCCAGTACTTC; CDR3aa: CAWNSGTTRETQYF